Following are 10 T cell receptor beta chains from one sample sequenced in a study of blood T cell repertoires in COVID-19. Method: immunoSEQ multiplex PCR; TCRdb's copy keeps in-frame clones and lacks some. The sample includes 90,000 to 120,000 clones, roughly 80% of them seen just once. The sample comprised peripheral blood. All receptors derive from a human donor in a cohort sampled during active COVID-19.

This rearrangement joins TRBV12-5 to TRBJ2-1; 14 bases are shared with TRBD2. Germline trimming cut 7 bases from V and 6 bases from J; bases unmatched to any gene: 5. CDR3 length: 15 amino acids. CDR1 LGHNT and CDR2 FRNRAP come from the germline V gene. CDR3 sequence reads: CASAMGLAGANEQFF. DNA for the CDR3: TGTGCTAGTGCCATGGGACTAGCGGGAGCCAATGAGCAGTTCTTC.

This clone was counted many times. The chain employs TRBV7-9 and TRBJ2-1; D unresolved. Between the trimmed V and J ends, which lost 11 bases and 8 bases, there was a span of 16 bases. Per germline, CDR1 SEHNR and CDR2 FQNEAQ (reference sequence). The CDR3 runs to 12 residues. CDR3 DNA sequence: TGTGCCTACGAGAGCCGCCTGGATGAGCAGTTCTTC. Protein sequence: CAYESRLDEQFF.

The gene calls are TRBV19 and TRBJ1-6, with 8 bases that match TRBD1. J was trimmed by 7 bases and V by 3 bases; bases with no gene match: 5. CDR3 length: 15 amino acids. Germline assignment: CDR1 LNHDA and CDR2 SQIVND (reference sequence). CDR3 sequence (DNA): TGTGCCAGTAGTATCAGGGGACAGGCCAATTCACCCCTCCACTTT. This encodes CASSIRGQANSPLHF.

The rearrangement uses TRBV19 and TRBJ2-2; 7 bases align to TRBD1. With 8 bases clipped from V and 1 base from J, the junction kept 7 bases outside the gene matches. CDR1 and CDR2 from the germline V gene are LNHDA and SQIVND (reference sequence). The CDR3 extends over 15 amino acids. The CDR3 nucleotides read TGTGCCAGTGACCGGGACAGCGGGAACACCGGGGAGCTGTTTTTT. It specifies CASDRDSGNTGELFF.

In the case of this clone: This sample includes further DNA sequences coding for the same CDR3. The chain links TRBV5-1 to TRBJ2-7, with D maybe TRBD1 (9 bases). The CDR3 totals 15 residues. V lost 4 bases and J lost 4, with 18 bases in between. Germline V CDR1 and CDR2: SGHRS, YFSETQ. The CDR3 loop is CASSPGGTGSYEQYF. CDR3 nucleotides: TGCGCCAGCAGCCCGGGGGGGACAGGGTCGTACGAGCAGTACTTC.

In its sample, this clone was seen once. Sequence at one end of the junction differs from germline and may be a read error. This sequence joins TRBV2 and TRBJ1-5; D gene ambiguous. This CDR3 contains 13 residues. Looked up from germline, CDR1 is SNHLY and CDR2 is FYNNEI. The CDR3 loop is CASGESGNQPQHF. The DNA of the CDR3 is TGTGCCAGCGGTGAGTCGGGAAATCAGCCCCAGCATTTT.

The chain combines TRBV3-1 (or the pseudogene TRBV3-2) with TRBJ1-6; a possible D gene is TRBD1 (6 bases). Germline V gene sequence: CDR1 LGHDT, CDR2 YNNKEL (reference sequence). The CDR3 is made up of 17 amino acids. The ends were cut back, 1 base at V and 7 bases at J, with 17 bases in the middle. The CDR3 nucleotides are TGTGCCAGCAGCCAAGCAAGAGGGGGGGCCGGGAATTCACCCCTCCACTTT. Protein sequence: CASSQARGGAGNSPLHF.

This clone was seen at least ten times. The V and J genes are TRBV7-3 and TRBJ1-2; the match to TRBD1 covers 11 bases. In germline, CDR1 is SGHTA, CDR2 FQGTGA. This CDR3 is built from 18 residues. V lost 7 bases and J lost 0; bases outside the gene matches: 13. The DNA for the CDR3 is TGTGCCAGCACCAGACATCGGGACAGGGGGATATCTAACTATGGCTACACCTTC. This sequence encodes CASTRHRDRGISNYGYTF.

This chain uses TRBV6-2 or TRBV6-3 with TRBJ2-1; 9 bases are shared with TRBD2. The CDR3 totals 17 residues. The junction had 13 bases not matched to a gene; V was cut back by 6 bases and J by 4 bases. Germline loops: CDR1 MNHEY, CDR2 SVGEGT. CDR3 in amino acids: CASSRIGGGREYNEQFF. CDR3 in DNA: TGTGCCAGCAGCCGAATCGGGGGCGGGAGGGAGTACAATGAGCAGTTCTTC.

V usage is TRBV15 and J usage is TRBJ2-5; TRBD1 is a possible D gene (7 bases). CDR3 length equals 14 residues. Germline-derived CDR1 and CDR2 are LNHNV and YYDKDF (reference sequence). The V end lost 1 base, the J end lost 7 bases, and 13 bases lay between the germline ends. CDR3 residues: CATSRVGQGGTQYF. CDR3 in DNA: TGTGCCACCAGCAGAGTTGGTCAGGGGGGGACCCAGTACTTC. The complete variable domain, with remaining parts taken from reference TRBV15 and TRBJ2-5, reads DAMVIQNPRYQVTQFGKPVTLSCSQTLNHNVMYWYQQKSSQAPKLLFHYYDKDFNNEADTPDNFQSRRPNTSFCFLDIRSPGLGDTAMYLCATSRVGQGGTQYFGPGTRLLVL.